This T cell receptor beta chain was recovered during a study of cytomegalovirus exposure and HLA in healthy donors. Study-level points and caveats: Accurate prediction of most subjects' HLA-A and HLA-B alleles from TCR beta sequences was reported.

Use of 60 Vbeta and 13 Jbeta primers characterized the PCR. The table came from immunoSEQ multiplex PCR; TCRdb's copy has only in-frame clones and leaves some out. Of 150,000 or so clones detected, roughly 80% appear once; the ten largest clones hold approximately 10%. Comments on this clone: Its antigen remains unknown.

V trimming: 5 bases; J trimming: 11 bases; junction bases outside the gene matches: 6. The CDR3 sequence is 12 residues long. The germline CDR1 and CDR2 sequences are MNHNS and SASEGT. While unrecorded immune exposures were likely, the donors were nominally healthy when sampled. This sequence originates from a young man in good health and CMV-seropositive. This chain links TRBV6-1 with TRBJ2-1; 7 nucleotides agree with TRBD2. Sequences were obtained from PBMCs. The CDR3 nucleotides read TGTGCCAGCAGTCCCGGCGGGAGTAAGCAGTTCTTC. Translated, it gives CASSPGGSKQFF.